This T cell receptor beta chain is from a study of PD-L1 blockade in urothelial cancer. Study summary: Males with bladder-origin urothelial cancer made up about 90% of the roughly 29 patients.

From germline, CDR1 is MNHEY and CDR2 SMNVEV (reference sequence). This CDR3 contains 13 residues. V lost 6 bases to trimming and J lost 5 bases; unmatched junction nucleotides: 5. PCRs were each spiked with synthetic TCR analog templates. The data were produced by immunoSEQ multiplex PCR, yet TCRdb's version contains in-frame clones alone and is incomplete. Seen here are tens of thousands of clones, roughly 87% observed once, and the top ten hold around 9.5%. The rearrangement uses TRBV27 and TRBJ2-5; 8 bases are a match to TRBD2. The clonotype comes from a man aged 65-85 years with urothelial cancer. Specimen: PBMCs, collected around atezolizumab (anti-PD-L1) treatment. The CDR3 sequence is CASSGRAMETQYF. CDR3 DNA: TGTGCCAGCAGCGGGAGGGCCATGGAGACCCAGTACTTC.